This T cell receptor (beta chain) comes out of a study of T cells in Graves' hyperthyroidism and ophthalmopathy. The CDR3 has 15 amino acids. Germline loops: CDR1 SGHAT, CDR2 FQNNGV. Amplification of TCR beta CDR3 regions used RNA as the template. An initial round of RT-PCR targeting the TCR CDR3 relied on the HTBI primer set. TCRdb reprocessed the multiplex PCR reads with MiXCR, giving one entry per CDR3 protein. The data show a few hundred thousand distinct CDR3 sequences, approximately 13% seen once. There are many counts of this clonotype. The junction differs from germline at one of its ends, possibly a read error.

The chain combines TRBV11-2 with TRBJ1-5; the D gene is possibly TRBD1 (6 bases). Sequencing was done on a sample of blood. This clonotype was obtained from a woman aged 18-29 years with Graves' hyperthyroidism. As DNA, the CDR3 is TGTGCCAGCAGCCCTACAGGGACTAGCGATCAGCCCCAGCATTTT. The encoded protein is CASSPTGTSDQPQHF.